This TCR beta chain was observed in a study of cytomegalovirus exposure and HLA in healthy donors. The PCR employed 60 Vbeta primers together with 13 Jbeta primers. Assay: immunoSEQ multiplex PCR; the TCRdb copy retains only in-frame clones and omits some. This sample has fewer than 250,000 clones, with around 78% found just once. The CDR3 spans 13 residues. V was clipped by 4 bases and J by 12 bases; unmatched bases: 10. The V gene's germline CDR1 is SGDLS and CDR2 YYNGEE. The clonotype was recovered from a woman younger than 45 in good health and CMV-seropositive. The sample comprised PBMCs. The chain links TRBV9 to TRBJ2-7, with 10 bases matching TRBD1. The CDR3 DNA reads TGTGCCAGCAGCCTAGATGGACAGGGGGGGCCGTACTTC. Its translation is CASSLDGQGGPYF.